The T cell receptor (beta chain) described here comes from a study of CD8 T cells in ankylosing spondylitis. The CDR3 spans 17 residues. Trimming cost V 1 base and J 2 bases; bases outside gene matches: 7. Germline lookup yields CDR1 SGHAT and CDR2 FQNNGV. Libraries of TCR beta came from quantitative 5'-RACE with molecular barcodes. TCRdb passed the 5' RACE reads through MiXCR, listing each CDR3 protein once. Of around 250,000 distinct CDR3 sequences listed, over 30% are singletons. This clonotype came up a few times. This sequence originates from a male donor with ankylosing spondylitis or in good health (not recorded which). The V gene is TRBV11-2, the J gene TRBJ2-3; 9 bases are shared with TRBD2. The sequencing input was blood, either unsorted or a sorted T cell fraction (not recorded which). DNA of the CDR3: TGTGCCAGCAGCTTAGTTGGCGGGAGGGCCTACACAGATACGCAGTATTTT. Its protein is CASSLVGGRAYTDTQYF.